This TCR beta chain derives from a study of OX40 agonist ivuxolimab in advanced cancers. Across the whole study: Patients were treated with intravenous ivuxolimab, dosed at 0.01 to 10 mg/kg and infused every 2 weeks. People in dose escalation had one of these cancers: hepatocellular carcinoma, melanoma, renal cell or head and neck cancer.

About this clone: Its antigen is not identified.

The CDR3 is 13 residues long. V lost 6 bases, J lost 5 bases, and 6 bases stayed unmatched. CDR1 is GTSNPN and CDR2 is SVGIG in the germline V gene (reference sequence). The data were produced by immunoSEQ multiplex PCR, yet TCRdb's version contains in-frame clones alone and is incomplete. The data show roughly 48,000 clones, about 88% seen once. General study findings and limits: Both CD4+ and CD8+ T cell populations in blood had undergone clonal expansion by week 6 at 0.1 to 3.0 mg/kg. Among expanded peripheral T cells, antigen specificity went undetermined.

The genes are TRBV30 and TRBJ2-1; 8 nucleotides agree with TRBD2. This TCR was sampled from an adult with an advanced solid tumor such as melanoma, head and neck, liver or kidney cancer. The specimen comprised CD4+ or CD8+ T cells sorted from blood, sampled in a trial of the OX40 agonist ivuxolimab. In nucleotides, the CDR3 is TGTGCCTGCACCCGGGGGGGCCACAATGAGCAGTTCTTC. It yields the protein CACTRGGHNEQFF.